The 16 T cell receptor beta chains below were found in one sample sequenced in a study of CD8+ T cells in alopecia areata. RNA was extracted and reverse transcribed into cDNA as the sequencing template. TCRdb's table, derived via immunoSEQ multiplex PCR, lists solely in-frame clones and lacks some. The sample presents about 19,000 clones, none singletons. CD4, CD8alpha, NKG2D, NKG2ACE and other markers were used to sort pooled cutaneous lymph node cells. Sequencing was performed on CD8+ T cells sorted from a lymph node. The receptors come from a C3H/HeJ mouse with alopecia areata. This mouse strain has H2-k as its MHC haplotype.

This clone was counted ten times or more. Gene names and germline refer to mouse. The DNA ends 4 residues before the CDR3 does, and the rest of the CDR3 is filled in from the germline J gene. This chain joins TRBV5 and TRBJ2-1, with a possible D match to TRBD1 (5 bases). This CDR3 comprises 14 residues. Germline V gene data show CDR1 as LGHNA and CDR2 as YNLKQL (reference sequence). Deletions cut 1 base from V and 6 bases from J, with 10 bases between. CDR3 bases read: TGTGCCAGCAGCCAAGCCGACAGTTTTGCT. Amino acid sequence: CASSQADSFA. The whole CDR3 sequence reads CASSQADSFAEQFF.

In this sample, this clone turned up a few times. Genes and germline come from the mouse. Coverage ceases 4 residues before the CDR3 finishes, and the germline J gene fills in the end. J is TRBJ2-1 and V is TRBV31; 7 bases line up with TRBD1. Germline V gene sequence: CDR1 GKSSPN, CDR2 SITVG. Trimming took 1 base from V and 3 from J; bases not matched to a gene: 0. The length of the CDR3 is 13 residues. The CDR3 DNA, read in part, is TGTGCCTGGAGTCGACAGGGCTATGCT. Amino acid sequence: CAWSRQGYA. The CDR3, in full, reads CAWSRQGYAEQFF.

This clone was seen more than once but under ten times. Here the gene names and germline are mouse. The CDR3 end falls 4 residues outside the read, so it is completed with the germline J gene. The chain employs TRBV13-3 and TRBJ2-2, with D perhaps TRBD2 (5 bases). The CDR3 extends over 17 amino acids. Germline lookup yields CDR1 NNHDY and CDR2 SYVADS. V gave up 0 bases and J gave up 0 bases, with 12 bases separating them. The covered CDR3 bases are TGTGCCAGCAGTGATGGGCTGGGAAGGGCAAACACCGGG. Amino acid sequence: CASSDGLGRANTG. The CDR3 reads in full as CASSDGLGRANTGQLYF.

This clone came up a few times. Gene labels here are mouse ones. CDR3 sequence: CASSLRTGGYAEQFF. The CDR3 bases that were read are TGTGCAAGCAGCTTGCGGACAGGGGGCTATGCT. This chain joins TRBV16 and TRBJ2-1, with TRBD1 matching over 10 bases. The read terminates 4 residues ahead of where the CDR3 ends, so the germline J gene completes it. V lost 3 bases, J lost 3 bases, and 2 bases stayed unmatched. This CDR3 contains 15 residues. CDR1 SGHSA and CDR2 FRNQAP come from the germline V gene.

This clone has only a few counts. At residue 12, the DNA translation does not agree with TCRdb's protein; the protein displayed here is the one encoded by the DNA. Here the gene names and germline are mouse. Sequencing ends 3 residues short of the CDR3 end; the germline J gene provides the rest. The chain uses TRBV5 and TRBJ1-6; 8 bases align to TRBD1. TRBJ1-6 is treated as an ORF (open reading frame) with a function not yet certain. The CDR3 contains 15 residues. Germline trimming cut 0 bases from V and 9 bases from J; bases unmatched to any gene: 4. Germline CDR1 reads LGHNA; CDR2 reads YNLKQL (reference sequence). CDR3 sequence reads: CASSQETGVGSPLYF. CDR3 DNA, as far as it was read: TGTGCCAGCAGCCAAGAGACAGGGGTGGGTTCGCCC.

This clone has a count of ten or more. Here the gene names and germline are mouse. The read ends 4 residues shy of where the CDR3 ends; the end is completed using the germline J gene. This rearrangement joins TRBV13-3 to TRBJ1-2; D might be TRBD1 (5 bases). V was trimmed by 1 base and J by 2 bases, leaving 9 bases between them. CDR3 length: 14 residues. Germline CDR1 is NNHDY and CDR2 is SYVADS. Incomplete CDR3 DNA: TGTGCCAGCAGTGATTCAGGGAAGAACTCC. This gives the protein CASSDSGKNS. The CDR3, in full, reads CASSDSGKNSDYTF.

This clone was counted many times. Gene names are mouse gene names. Coverage ceases 4 residues before the CDR3 finishes, and the germline J gene fills in the end. This rearrangement joins TRBV13-3 to TRBJ2-7; TRBD2 aligns across 11 bases. Per the germline V gene, CDR1 is NNHDY and CDR2 is SYVADS. The CDR3 extends over 15 amino acids. After removal of 0 bases from V and 1 base from J, the junction contained 0 bases not matched to a gene. The CDR3 loop reads CASSDGTGGSYEQYF. Incomplete CDR3 DNA: TGTGCCAGCAGTGATGGGACTGGGGGGTCCTAT.

In this sample, this clone turned up many times. Gene names refer to mouse genes. The CDR3 goes on 4 residues after the read ends, and that part is filled in from the germline J gene. This chain joins TRBV13-1 and TRBJ2-3; D might be TRBD2 (5 bases). CDR1 and CDR2 from the germline V gene are NSHNY and SYGAGN. The CDR3 runs 14 residues. Deletions cut 0 bases from V and 1 base from J, with 6 bases between. This CDR3 is CASSDGWGAETLYF. The sequenced part of the CDR3 DNA is TGTGCCAGCAGTGATGGCTGGGGTGCAGAA.

This clone occurred a few times. Genes and germline are mouse. The CDR3 extends 4 residues past the end of the read, so its final part is completed from the germline J gene. The chain uses TRBV19 and TRBJ1-1, with 8 bases matching TRBD1. This CDR3 region has 14 residues. Trimming cost V 5 bases and J 4 bases; bases outside gene matches: 7. Germline values: CDR1 FNHDT, CDR2 SITEND (reference sequence). CDR3 residues: CASSPAGGGTEVFF. The covered CDR3 bases are TGTGCCAGCAGCCCCGCAGGGGGCGGCACA.

This clone appeared many times. Any gene name here is a mouse gene name. Read data end 4 residues before the CDR3 end; the end is taken from the germline J gene. The chain joins TRBV13-3 to TRBJ2-4; 10 bases line up with TRBD1. The CDR3 has 14 residues. CDR1 and CDR2 (germline): NNHDY, SYVADS. The part of the CDR3 DNA that was read is TGTGCCAGCAGTGAAAGGGACAGGGGAAAC. Amino acid sequence: CASSERDRGN. The full CDR3 reads CASSERDRGNTLYF.

As to this clone: Gene names and germline refer to mouse. With the read ending 4 residues before the CDR3 end, the germline J gene is used to fill in that end. The chain is built from TRBV19 and TRBJ2-5; 9 positions match TRBD2. The CDR3 contains 16 residues. Losses at the gene ends were 0 bases for V and 1 base for J; bases not matched to a gene: 3. Germline-derived CDR1 and CDR2 are FNHDT and SITEND (reference sequence). CDR3 amino acids: CASSIGTGAYQDTQYF. The CDR3 bases that were read are TGTGCCAGCAGTATAGGGACTGGGGCCTACCAAGAC. Looking up the rest from reference TRBV19 and TRBJ2-5 gives the full variable domain: GGIITQTPKFLIGQEGQKLTLKCQQNFNHDTMYWYRQDSGKGLRLIYYSITENDLQKGDLSEGYDASREKKSSFSLTVTSAQKNEMAVFLCASSIGTGAYQDTQYFGPGTRLLVL.

The table lists this clone with many counts. Gene names denote mouse genes. The CDR3 is cut off 4 residues early in the read; its end comes from the germline J gene. The V call is TRBV13-3, the J call TRBJ1-2; possible D gene TRBD1, 6 bases. Trimming removed 0 bases at V and 3 bases at J, with 12 bases between. Germline loops: CDR1 NNHDY, CDR2 SYVADS. The CDR3 extends over 15 amino acids. The CDR3 loop is CASSDAWGADSDYTF. Partial CDR3 DNA: TGTGCCAGCAGTGATGCGTGGGGGGCAGACTCC.

The table lists this clone with a few counts. The genes and germline here are from mouse. The read falls 4 residues short of the CDR3 end, and the missing part is taken from the germline J gene. V and J are TRBV13-2 and TRBJ2-7; a weak D match, TRBD1 (7 bases). The CDR3 consists of 15 residues. Germline V gene sequence: CDR1 NNHNN, CDR2 SYGAGS (reference sequence). Partial CDR3 DNA: TGTGCCAGCGGTGATGCACACAGGGGACTTTAT. Translating it yields CASGDAHRGLY. The CDR3 in its entirety is CASGDAHRGLYEQYF.

This clone showed up just a few times. Any gene name here is a mouse gene name. The read halts 4 residues ahead of the CDR3 end, with the missing end drawn from the germline J gene. This chain joins TRBV13-1 and TRBJ1-2; maybe TRBD1 (5 bases). This CDR3 spans 13 amino acids. Germline V lookup: CDR1 NSHNY, CDR2 SYGAGN. V lost 5 bases and J 0 bases, leaving 8 bases between the germline ends. This CDR3 reads CASRTVANSDYTF. The CDR3 bases that were read are TGTGCCAGCAGGACAGTCGCAAACTCC.

Points on this clone: The genes and germline here are from mouse. The CDR3 is cut off 4 residues early in the read; its end comes from the germline J gene. The genes are TRBV13-3 and TRBJ2-4, with TRBD1 matching 8 bases. This CDR3 comprises 15 residues. CDR1 and CDR2 (germline): NNHDY, SYVADS. V was clipped by 4 bases and J by 2 bases; unmatched bases: 6. Incomplete CDR3 DNA: TGTGCCAGCAGTTTCCCTCAGGGGGCTCAAAAC. Translated, it gives CASSFPQGAQN. The entire CDR3 is CASSFPQGAQNTLYF.

In its sample, this clone was seen many times. The genes and germline here are from mouse. CDR3 region: CASTPTGYEQYF. The sequenced part of the CDR3 DNA is TGTGCCAGCACCCCGACAGGCTAT. V and J are TRBV13-3 and TRBJ2-7; D is possibly TRBD1 (6 bases). The read falls 4 residues short of the CDR3 end, and the missing part is taken from the germline J gene. This CDR3 is 12 amino acids long. V was cut by 6 bases and J by 3 bases, with 10 bases left in between. Germline V gene lookup returns CDR1 NNHDY and CDR2 SYVADS.